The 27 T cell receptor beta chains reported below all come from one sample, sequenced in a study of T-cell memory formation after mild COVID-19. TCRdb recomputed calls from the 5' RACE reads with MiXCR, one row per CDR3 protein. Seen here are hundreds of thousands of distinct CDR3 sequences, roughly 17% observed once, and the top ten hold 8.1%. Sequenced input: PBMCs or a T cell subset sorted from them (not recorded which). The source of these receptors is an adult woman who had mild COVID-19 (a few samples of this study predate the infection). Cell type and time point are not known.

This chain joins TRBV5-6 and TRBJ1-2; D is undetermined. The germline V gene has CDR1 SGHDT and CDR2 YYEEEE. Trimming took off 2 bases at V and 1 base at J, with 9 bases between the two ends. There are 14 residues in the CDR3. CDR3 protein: CASSLGPSNYGYTF. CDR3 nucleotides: TGTGCCAGCAGCTTAGGACCGAGTAACTATGGCTACACCTTC. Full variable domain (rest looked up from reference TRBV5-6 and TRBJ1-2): DAGVTQSPTHLIKTRGQQVTLRCSPKSGHDTVSWYQQALGQGPQFIFQYYEEEERQRGNFPDRFSGHQFPNYSSELNVNALLLGDSALYLCASSLGPSNYGYTFGSGTRLTVV.

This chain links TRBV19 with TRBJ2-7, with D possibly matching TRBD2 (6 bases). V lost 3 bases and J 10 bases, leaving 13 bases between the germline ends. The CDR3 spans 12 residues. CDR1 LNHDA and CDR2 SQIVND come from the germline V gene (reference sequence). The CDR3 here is CASSIRDGLQYF. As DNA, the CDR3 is TGTGCCAGTAGTATCCGGGACGGACTACAGTACTTC.

In nucleotides, the CDR3 is TGTGCCAGCAGCCGGAATTTAGGGGGCACTGAAGCTTTCTTT. Translated: CASSRNLGGTEAFF. The chain combines TRBV4-2 with TRBJ1-1, with TRBD1 as a possible D gene (6 bases). The CDR3 covers 14 residues. Per the germline V gene, CDR1 is LGHNA and CDR2 is YNFKEQ. Trimming removed 4 bases at V and 4 bases at J, with 13 bases between.

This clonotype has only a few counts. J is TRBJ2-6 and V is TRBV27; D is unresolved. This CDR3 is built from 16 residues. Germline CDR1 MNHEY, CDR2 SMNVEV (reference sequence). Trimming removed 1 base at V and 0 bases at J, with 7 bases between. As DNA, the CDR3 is TGTGCCAGCAGTTTATACGGAGACTCTGGGGCCAACGTCCTGACTTTC. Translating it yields CASSLYGDSGANVLTF. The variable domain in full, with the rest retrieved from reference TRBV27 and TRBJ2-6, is EAQVTQNPRYLITVTGKKLTVTCSQNMNHEYMSWYRQDPGLGLRQIYYSMNVEVTDKGDVPEGYKVSRKEKRNFPLILESPSPNQTSLYFCASSLYGDSGANVLTFGAGSRLTVL.

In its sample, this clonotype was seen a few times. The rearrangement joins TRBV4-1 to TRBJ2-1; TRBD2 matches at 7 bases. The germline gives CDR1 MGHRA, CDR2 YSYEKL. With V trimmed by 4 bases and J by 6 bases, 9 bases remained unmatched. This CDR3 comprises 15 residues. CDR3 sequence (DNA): TGCGCCAGCAGCCGGGTCTGGGTAGCGGGCAATGAGCAGTTCTTC. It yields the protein CASSRVWVAGNEQFF.

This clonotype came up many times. The CDR3: CASSLAQLAGFSYNEQFF. CDR3 nucleotides: TGCGCCAGCAGCTTGGCCCAACTAGCGGGCTTTTCCTACAATGAGCAGTTCTTC. The chain uses TRBV5-1 and TRBJ2-1; the match to TRBD2 covers 9 bases. The CDR3 totals 18 residues. From germline, CDR1 is SGHRS and CDR2 YFSETQ. The V and J ends lost 0 bases and 1 base, in that order; junction bases with no gene match: 8.

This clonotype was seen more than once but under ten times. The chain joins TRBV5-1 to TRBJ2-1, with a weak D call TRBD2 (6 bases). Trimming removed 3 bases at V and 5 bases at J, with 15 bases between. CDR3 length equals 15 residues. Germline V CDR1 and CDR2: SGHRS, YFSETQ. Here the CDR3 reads CASSWSGLFDNEQFF. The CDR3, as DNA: TGCGCCAGCAGCTGGTCGGGACTCTTCGACAATGAGCAGTTCTTC. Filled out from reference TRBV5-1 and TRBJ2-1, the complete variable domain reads KAGVTQTPRYLIKTRGQQVTLSCSPISGHRSVSWYQQTPGQGLQFLFEYFSETQRNKGNFPGRFSGRQFSNSRSEMNVSTLELGDSALYLCASSWSGLFDNEQFFGPGTRLTVL.

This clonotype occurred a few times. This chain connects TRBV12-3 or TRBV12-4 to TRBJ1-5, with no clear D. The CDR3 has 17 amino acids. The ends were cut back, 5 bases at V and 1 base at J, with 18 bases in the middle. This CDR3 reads CASSPFLDTRSNQPQHF. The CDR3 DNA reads TGTGCCAGCAGTCCCTTTTTAGACACACGAAGCAATCAGCCCCAGCATTTT.

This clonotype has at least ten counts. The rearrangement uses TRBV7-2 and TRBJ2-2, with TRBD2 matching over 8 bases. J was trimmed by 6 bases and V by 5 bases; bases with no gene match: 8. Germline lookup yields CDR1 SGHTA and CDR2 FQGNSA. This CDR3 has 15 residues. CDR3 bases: TGTGCCAGCAGCCCCAATCCGGGACTAGCCGGGGAGCTGTTTTTT. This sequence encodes CASSPNPGLAGELFF.

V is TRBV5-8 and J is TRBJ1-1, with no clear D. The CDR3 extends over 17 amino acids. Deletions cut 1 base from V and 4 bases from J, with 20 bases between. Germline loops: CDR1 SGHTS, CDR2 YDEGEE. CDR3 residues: CASSLLVGVIGPTEAFF. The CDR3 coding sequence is TGTGCCAGCAGCTTGTTGGTTGGGGTAATCGGGCCCACTGAAGCTTTCTTT.

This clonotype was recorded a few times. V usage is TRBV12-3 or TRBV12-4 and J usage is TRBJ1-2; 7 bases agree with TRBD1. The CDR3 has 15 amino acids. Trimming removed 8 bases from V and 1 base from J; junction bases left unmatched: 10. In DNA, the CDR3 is TGTGCCAGCGCAGTTGGGGACAGACTTAACTATGGCTACACCTTC. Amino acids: CASAVGDRLNYGYTF.

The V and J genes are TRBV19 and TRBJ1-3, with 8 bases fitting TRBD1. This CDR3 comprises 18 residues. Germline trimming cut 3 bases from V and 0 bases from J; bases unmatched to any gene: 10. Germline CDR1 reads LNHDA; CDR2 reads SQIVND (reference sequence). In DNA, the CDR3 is TGTGCCAGTAGTATGCGGCAGGGGGCCTCGGTCTCTGGAAACACCATATATTTT. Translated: CASSMRQGASVSGNTIYF.

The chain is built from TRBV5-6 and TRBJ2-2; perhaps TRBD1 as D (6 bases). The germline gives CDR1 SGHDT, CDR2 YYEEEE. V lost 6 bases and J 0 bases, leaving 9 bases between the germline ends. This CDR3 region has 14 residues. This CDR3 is CASTRGTNTGELFF. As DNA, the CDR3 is TGTGCCAGCACCAGGGGCACGAACACCGGGGAGCTGTTTTTT.

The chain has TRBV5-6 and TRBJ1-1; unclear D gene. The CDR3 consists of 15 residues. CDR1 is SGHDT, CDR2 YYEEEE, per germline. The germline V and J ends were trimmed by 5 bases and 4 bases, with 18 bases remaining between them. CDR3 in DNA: TGTGCCAGCAGACCTTCGGGCAGGAGTAGCACTGAAGCTTTCTTT. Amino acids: CASRPSGRSSTEAFF.

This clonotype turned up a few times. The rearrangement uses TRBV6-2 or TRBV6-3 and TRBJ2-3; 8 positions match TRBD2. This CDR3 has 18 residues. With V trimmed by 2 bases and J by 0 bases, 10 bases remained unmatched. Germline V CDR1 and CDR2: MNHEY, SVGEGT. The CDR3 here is CASSYTLSGVASTDTQYF. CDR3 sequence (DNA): TGTGCCAGCAGTTACACCCTTAGCGGGGTTGCTAGCACAGATACGCAGTATTTT.

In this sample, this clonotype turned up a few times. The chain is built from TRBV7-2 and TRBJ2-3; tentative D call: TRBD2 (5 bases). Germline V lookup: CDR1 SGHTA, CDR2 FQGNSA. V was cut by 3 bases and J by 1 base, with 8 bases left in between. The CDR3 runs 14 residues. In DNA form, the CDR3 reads TGTGCCAGCAGCTTTGACGGGGGCACAGATACGCAGTATTTT. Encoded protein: CASSFDGGTDTQYF.

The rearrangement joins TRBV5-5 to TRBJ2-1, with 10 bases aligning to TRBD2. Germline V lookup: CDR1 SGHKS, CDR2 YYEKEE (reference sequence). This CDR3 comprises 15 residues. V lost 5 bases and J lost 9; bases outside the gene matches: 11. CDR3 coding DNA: TGTGCCAGCAGAACCAGCGGGGGGGCCTGGCCTGAGCAGTTCTTC. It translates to CASRTSGGAWPEQFF.

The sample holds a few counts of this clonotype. CDR3 region: CASSYNGLAAYEQYF. Here the CDR3 DNA reads TGTGCCAGCAGTTACAACGGACTAGCGGCTTACGAGCAGTACTTC. The chain uses TRBV6-5 and TRBJ2-7, with TRBD2 matching over 10 bases. CDR3 size: 15 residues. Unmatched junction bases numbered 5, after V lost 2 bases and J lost 4 bases. Germline V gene data show CDR1 as MNHEY and CDR2 as SVGAGI.

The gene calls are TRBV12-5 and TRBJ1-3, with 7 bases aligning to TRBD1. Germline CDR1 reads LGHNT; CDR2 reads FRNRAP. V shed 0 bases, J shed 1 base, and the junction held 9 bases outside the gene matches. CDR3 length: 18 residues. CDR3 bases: TGTGCTAGTGGTTTGGTTTACCGGGACAGCTTTTCTGGAAACACCATATATTTT. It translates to CASGLVYRDSFSGNTIYF. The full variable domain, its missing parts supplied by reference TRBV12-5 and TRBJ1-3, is DARVTQTPRHKVTEMGQEVTMRCQPILGHNTVFWYRQTMMQGLELLAYFRNRAPLDDSGMPKDRFSAEMPDATLATLKIQPSEPRDSAVYFCASGLVYRDSFSGNTIYFGEGSWLTVV.

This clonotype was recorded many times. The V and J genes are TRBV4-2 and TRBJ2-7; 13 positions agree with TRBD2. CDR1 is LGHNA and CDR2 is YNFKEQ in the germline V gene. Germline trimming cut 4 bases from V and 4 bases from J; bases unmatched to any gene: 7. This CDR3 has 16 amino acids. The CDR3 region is CASSLTGTSGIYEQYF. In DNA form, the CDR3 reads TGTGCCAGCAGCCTGACCGGGACTAGCGGGATATACGAGCAGTACTTC.

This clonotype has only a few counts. CDR3 nucleotide sequence: TGTGCCAGCTCAAAAACTGGACACGAAGCTTTCTTT. Translated: CASSKTGHEAFF. This chain connects TRBV18 to TRBJ1-1; a possible D gene is TRBD1 (5 bases). Trimming left V 5 bases short and J 8 bases short, with 12 bases between. The CDR3 spans 12 residues. CDR1 and CDR2 (germline): KGHSH, LQKENI.

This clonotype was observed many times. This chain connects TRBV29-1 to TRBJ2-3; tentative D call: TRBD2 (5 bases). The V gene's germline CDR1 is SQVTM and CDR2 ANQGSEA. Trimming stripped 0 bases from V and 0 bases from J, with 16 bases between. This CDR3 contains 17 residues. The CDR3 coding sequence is TGCAGCGTTGAAGATGCCCTAGCTCTGGGCAGCACAGATACGCAGTATTTT. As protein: CSVEDALALGSTDTQYF.

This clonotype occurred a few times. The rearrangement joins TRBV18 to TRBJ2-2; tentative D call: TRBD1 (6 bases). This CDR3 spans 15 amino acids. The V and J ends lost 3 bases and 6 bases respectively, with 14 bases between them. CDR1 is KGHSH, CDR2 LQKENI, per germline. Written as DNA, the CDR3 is TGTGCCAGCTCACCGACGAGGGGGTTTGCCGGGGAGCTGTTTTTT. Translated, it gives CASSPTRGFAGELFF.

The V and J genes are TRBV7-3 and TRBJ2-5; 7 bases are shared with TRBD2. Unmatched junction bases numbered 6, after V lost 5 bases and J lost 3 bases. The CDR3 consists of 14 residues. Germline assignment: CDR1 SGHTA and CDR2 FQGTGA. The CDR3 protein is CASSIMSGEETQYF. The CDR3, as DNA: TGTGCCAGCAGCATCATGAGCGGGGAAGAGACCCAGTACTTC.

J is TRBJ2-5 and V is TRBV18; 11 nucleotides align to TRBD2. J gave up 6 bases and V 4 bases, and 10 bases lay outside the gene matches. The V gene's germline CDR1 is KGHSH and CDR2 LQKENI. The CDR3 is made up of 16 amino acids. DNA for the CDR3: TGTGCCAGCTCACATGGACTAGCGGGTAGTGTGAAGACCCAGTACTTC. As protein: CASSHGLAGSVKTQYF.

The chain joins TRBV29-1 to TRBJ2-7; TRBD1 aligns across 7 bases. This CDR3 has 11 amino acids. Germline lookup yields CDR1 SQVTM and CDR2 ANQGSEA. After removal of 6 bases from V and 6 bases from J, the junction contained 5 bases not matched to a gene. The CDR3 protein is CSVTGPIEQYF. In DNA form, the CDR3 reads TGCAGCGTGACAGGGCCCATCGAGCAGTACTTC.

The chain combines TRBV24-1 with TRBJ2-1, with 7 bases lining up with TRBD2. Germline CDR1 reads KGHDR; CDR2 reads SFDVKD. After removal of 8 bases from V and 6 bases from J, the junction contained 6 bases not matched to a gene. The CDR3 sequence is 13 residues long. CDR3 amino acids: CATNRAGVNEQFF. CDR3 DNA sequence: TGTGCCACCAACCGGGCGGGAGTCAATGAGCAGTTCTTC.